The present entry profiles one T cell receptor beta chain with its context. The sample belongs to a study of blood T cell repertoires in COVID-19. Study details: The United States, Italy and Spain supplied acute and convalescent COVID-19 samples. T cells, B-cell-depleted T cells, or PBMCs supplied cDNA or gDNA.

As handled by the study authors: Reference gene primer amplification in the assay estimated nucleated cell counts. The repertoire was sequenced with immunoSEQ multiplex PCR; TCRdb's copy has only in-frame clones and lacks some. The V and J calls and clone size come from that table; D and trimming were worked out from the DNA. The sample records 400,000 to 450,000 clones, roughly 90% being singletons. The TCR sequence derives from a woman aged 30 to 39 with active or convalescent COVID-19. The sample comprised peripheral blood.

CDR3 sequence reads: CASSLMLAGGHEQYF. CDR3 DNA: TGTGCCAGCAGCTTAATGCTAGCGGGGGGGCACGAGCAGTACTTC. The rearrangement uses TRBV11-2 and TRBJ2-7; 12 bases are shared with TRBD2. This CDR3 comprises 15 residues. Trimming removed 2 bases from V and 5 bases from J; junction bases left unmatched: 4. CDR1 and CDR2 (germline): SGHAT, FQNNGV.